This T cell receptor beta chain is from a study of T cell responses to AZD1222 COVID-19 vaccine. General study points: The peak T cell response came first, and repertoires were sampled only after it.

CDR1 and CDR2 from the germline V gene are MNHEY and SVGAGI. The germline V and J ends were trimmed by 0 bases and 7 bases, with 12 bases remaining between them. This CDR3 is built from 15 residues. About this clone: Its antigen is still unknown.

Sequencing was performed with immunoSEQ multiplex PCR; in TCRdb, only in-frame clones are kept and a portion is missing. The sample holds about 180,000 clones, just over 90% seen once. The receptor was derived from an adult in good health. The chain joins TRBV6-5 to TRBJ2-2; perhaps TRBD2 as D (5 bases). This specimen was peripheral blood, taken on day 0 of AZD1222 vaccination. CDR3: CASSYSNRGHGELFF. As DNA, the CDR3 is TGTGCCAGCAGTTACTCGAATCGGGGTCACGGGGAGCTGTTTTTT.